This TCR beta chain derives from a study of CD8+ T cells in alopecia areata (dated by TCRdb to 2017 to 2018). For the study in its entirety: Treated patients were enrolled in an open-label pilot trial of oral tofacitinib at 5 to 10 mg twice daily for moderate-to-severe alopecia areata. RNA was extracted with the PAXgene miRNA kit for fixed scalp, the miRNeasy kit for PBMCs, and the RNeasy kit for mouse skin. Scalp clonality was compared among normal scalp (n=4), patchy alopecia areata scalp (n=8), and alopecia totalis/universalis scalp (n=8). Patients on tofacitinib were biopsied at baseline and after 4 and 24 weeks of treatment, and several of the patients also had a later scalp biopsy. Patients received tofacitinib for 6 to 18 months and were then followed off drug for 6 months to check for delayed response and recurrence. In treated patients, disease severity was measured using the SALT score, which gives the percentage of scalp surface area affected. immunoSEQ multiplex PCR using 35 Vbeta forward primers and 13 Jbeta reverse primers was used to amplify TCRbeta CDR3 regions. In both human patients and the C3H/HeJ mouse model, the study applied high-throughput TCRbeta sequencing to look at T cell clonal expansion in alopecia areata. Human TCRbeta sequencing covered scalp tissue and sorted CD4+ and CD8+ peripheral blood T cells from patchy and totalis/universalis alopecia areata patients and healthy controls. The full study reports these points: Many expanded lesional clones were found to persist in scalp and blood during tofacitinib treatment, and relapse after treatment cessation may be partly explained by this persistence. Scalp clonality and the number of expanded CD8+ clones among the top 100 scalp clones were significantly decreased by tofacitinib. Compared with normal scalp, lesional scalp had higher clonality and more expanded CD8+ clones, particularly in alopecia totalis/universalis, a pattern that suggests antigenic drive. Because the treated cohort was small and had just a single nonresponder, larger studies are needed to establish links between baseline CD8+ expansion and response. Unlike mouse skin, where gammadelta T cells dominate, normal human skin contains resident alphabeta T cells that get sequenced too, which complicates analysis of the scalp TCR repertoire. Shared TCR sequences between patients were less evident than in mice, which may be partly attributable to HLA diversity in the patient population.

Libraries came from the immunoSEQ multiplex PCR assay. For TCR sequencing, RNA was extracted from every sample and reverse transcribed into cDNA to serve as template. SuperScript III was used for first-strand cDNA synthesis, primed with a 2:1 mix of oligo-dT and random hexamers. A synthetic immune receptor repertoire was used to measure amplification bias, and any remaining bias was corrected computationally. Processing in the source paper ran as follows. Raw reads were preprocessed for error removal, and CDR3 was defined according to IMGT conventions as running from the conserved cysteine to phenylalanine. Clonality was computed by normalizing Shannon entropy by log2 of the number of productive unique TCRs and subtracting the result from 1. CD4 or CD8 identity of scalp clones was inferred by cross-referencing scalp TCRbeta sequences with sorted blood CD4 and CD8 repertoires. This immuneACCESS table, as held by TCRdb, lists in-frame sequences with V and J called but not all clones. Of the missing ones, under half trace to an unresolved V gene in checked studies; the others have no known cause. From that table come the V and J calls and clone size; the DNA was used to work out D and trimming. Present in this sample are around 140,000 clones, about 51% of which were seen just once. The ten top clones hold around a sixth of the sample.

In this sample, this clone turned up a few times. What antigen it recognizes has not been identified. No base qualities exist here, and no much larger clone lies one base off it. After removal of 7 bases from V and 1 base from J, the junction retains 1 base not matched to a gene. Based on the germline V gene, the CDR1 and CDR2 sequences are SQVTM and ANQGSEA. There are 12 amino acids in the CDR3, from cysteine to phenylalanine inclusive. Of the read, only the CDR3 DNA is kept; its 36 bases are in frame from base 1. In the paper's terms, the time point label means: about 4 weeks on oral tofacitinib. This sample's treatment or condition label indicates: oral pan-JAK inhibitor, 5-10 mg twice daily. Lesional scalp punch biopsies and peripheral blood were collected from alopecia areata patients. After PBMCs were isolated by density centrifugation and stained for CD3, CD4 and CD8, a FACSAria was used to sort CD4+ and CD8+ T cells.

The TCR comes from a human donor with alopecia areata. Sample: CD8+ T cells sorted from blood, taken at week 4, from a patient treated with tofacitinib. The rearrangement joined TRBV29-1 to TRBJ2-5; 9 central nucleotides agree with TRBD2. The encoded CDR3 is CSGTSVQETQYF. The bases read TGCAGCGGGACTAGCGTCCAAGAGACCCAGTACTTC. The reference TRBV29-1 and TRBJ2-5 proteins fill in what lies around the CDR3, so the full variable domain reads SAVISQKPSRDICQRGTSLTIQCQVDSQVTMMFWYRQQPGQSLTLIATANQGSEATYESGFVIDKFPISRPNLTFSTLTVSNMSPEDSSIYLCSGTSVQETQYFGPGTRLLVL.